These 32 T cell receptor beta chains were all obtained from the same sample, sequenced in a study of regulatory T cells in long-lasting Graves disease. Time point specified: newly diagnosed GD, antithyroid drugs for less than 3 months. Isolated PBMC RNA provided the starting material for the TCR library. Library construction for TCR beta used iRepertoire HTBI primers and Arm-PCR of CDR3 regions. TCRdb reprocessed the multiplex PCR reads via MiXCR and lists one record per CDR3 protein. The sample carries 400,000 to 550,000 distinct CDR3 sequences, just under 15% recorded once. The sample also formed part of further work on T cells in Graves' hyperthyroidism and ophthalmopathy.

Source: peripheral blood mononuclear cells (PBMCs), taken at new diagnosis, from a patient treated with antithyroid drugs. The receptors originated from a woman in her 30s with Graves disease.

This clonotype was observed a handful of times. The gene calls are TRBV7-9 and TRBJ2-7; D perhaps matches TRBD2 (5 bases). V dropped 5 bases and J dropped 3 bases, with 17 bases sitting between them. There are 15 residues in the CDR3. Germline loops: CDR1 SEHNR, CDR2 FQNEAQ (reference sequence). In nucleotides, the CDR3 is TGTGCCAGCAGCCATCCCGGGGAGTTGGTCTACGAGCAGTACTTC. As protein: CASSHPGELVYEQYF.

V and J are TRBV6-1 and TRBJ1-6, with 7 positions matching TRBD1. The germline CDR1 and CDR2 sequences are MNHNS and SASEGT. With V trimmed by 6 bases and J by 7 bases, 9 bases remained unmatched. The CDR3 runs 15 residues. The chain's CDR3 is CASSLTGSPNSPLHF. In nucleotides, the CDR3 is TGTGCCAGCAGCTTGACAGGGTCGCCAAATTCACCCCTCCACTTT.

About this clonotype: At one end, the junction sequence differs from germline, possibly due to a read error. V gene TRBV4-1 combines with J gene TRBJ2-1; TRBD2 agrees at 9 bases. Germline CDR1 MGHRA, CDR2 YSYEKL. The CDR3 has 16 amino acids. In nucleotides, the CDR3 is TGCGCCAGCAGCGAAGAACTAGCGGGCTCGTACAATGAGCAGTTCTTC. Translating it yields CASSEELAGSYNEQFF.

This clonotype was observed a handful of times. The chain recombines TRBV9 with TRBJ2-2; 12 bases match TRBD2. This CDR3 spans 17 amino acids. V shed 2 bases, J shed 5 bases, and the junction held 7 bases outside the gene matches. CDR1 is SGDLS, CDR2 YYNGEE, per germline. For the CDR3, the DNA is TGTGCCAGCAGCGTCGCTCTAGCGGGAGGGAGAACCGGGGAGCTGTTTTTT. This gives the protein CASSVALAGGRTGELFF.

This clonotype was recorded a few times. The chain joins TRBV9 to TRBJ2-2, with TRBD2 identical over 9 bases. In germline, CDR1 is SGDLS, CDR2 YYNGEE. The CDR3 totals 16 residues. V lost 4 bases and J lost 4; bases outside the gene matches: 8. The chain's CDR3 is CASSQTPLAGTGELFF. The CDR3 DNA sequence: TGTGCCAGCAGCCAGACCCCACTAGCGGGCACCGGGGAGCTGTTTTTT. Variable domain in full (rest from reference TRBV9 and TRBJ2-2): DSGVTQTPKHLITATGQRVTLRCSPRSGDLSVYWYQQSLDQGLQFLIQYYNGEERAKGNILERFSAQQFPDLHSELNLSSLELGDSALYFCASSQTPLAGTGELFFGEGSRLTVL.

The CDR3 loop reads CSPGGEYNSPLHF. The CDR3 nucleotides are TGCAGTCCTGGGGGGGAGTATAATTCACCCCTCCACTTT. The rearrangement uses TRBV20-1 and TRBJ1-6, with D perhaps matching TRBD1 (5 bases). V shed 8 bases and J shed 4 bases, with 12 bases lying between them. CDR3 length: 13 amino acids. Per germline, CDR1 DFQATT and CDR2 SNEGSKA (reference sequence).

The sample holds many counts of this clonotype. J is TRBJ2-3 and V is TRBV6-5, with 9 bases matching TRBD1. The CDR3 covers 15 residues. V lost 2 bases, J lost 5 bases, and 5 bases stayed unmatched. Germline V gene sequence: CDR1 MNHEY, CDR2 SVGAGI. CDR3 nucleotides: TGTGCCAGCAGTTACGGGACAGGGTTGGGAGATACGCAGTATTTT. This codes for CASSYGTGLGDTQYF.

The table lists this clonotype with a count of one. A read error may produce the germline difference seen at one junction end. The rearrangement uses TRBV5-1 and TRBJ2-2; 7 bases map to TRBD1. This CDR3 is 15 amino acids long. From germline, CDR1 is SGHRS and CDR2 YFSETQ. The CDR3 DNA reads as TGTGCCAGCAGCCAGGGGACAGCTAACGCCGGGGAGCTGTTTTTT. Residues: CASSQGTANAGELFF.

The CDR3, as DNA: TGTGCCAGCAGTGTTCTCTTTGGGTCGTACGAGCAGTACTTC. It translates to CASSVLFGSYEQYF. The chain uses TRBV2 and TRBJ2-7; D is unresolved. There are 14 residues in the CDR3. Germline CDR1 SNHLY, CDR2 FYNNEI. V shed 4 bases and J shed 4 bases, with 14 bases lying between them.

This clonotype was observed a handful of times. This rearrangement joins TRBV14 to TRBJ1-4; D gene uncertain. V lost 3 bases to trimming and J lost 2 bases, with 7 bases between them. The germline V gene has CDR1 SGHDN and CDR2 FVKESK. The CDR3 covers 14 residues. This CDR3 is CASSQSGTNEKLFF. The CDR3, as DNA: TGTGCCAGCAGCCAGAGTGGGACTAATGAAAAACTGTTTTTT.

This clonotype was found a few times. V and J are TRBV6-1 and TRBJ2-5; TRBD1 aligns across 11 bases. J was trimmed by 5 bases and V by 6 bases; bases with no gene match: 8. This CDR3 comprises 15 residues. CDR1 MNHNS and CDR2 SASEGT come from the germline V gene. Here the CDR3 DNA reads TGTGCCAGCAGAAAGGGACAGGGGGGGGGGGAGACCCAGTACTTC. Amino acids: CASRKGQGGGETQYF.

In its sample, this clonotype was seen many times. The chain is built from TRBV3-1 and TRBJ2-1; 9 bases line up with TRBD1. CDR1 and CDR2 (germline): LGHDT, YNNKEL (reference sequence). The CDR3 totals 14 residues. V was pared by 4 bases and J by 5 bases, with 3 bases of the junction left unmatched. Written as DNA, the CDR3 is TGTGCCAGCAGCCGGACAGGGGCGAACAATGAGCAGTTCTTC. It is translated as CASSRTGANNEQFF.

The sample holds many counts of this clonotype. V is TRBV7-3 and J is TRBJ2-1, with D possibly TRBD2 on 6 matching bases. CDR1 is SGHTA, CDR2 FQGTGA, per germline. This CDR3 is 17 amino acids long. Trimming stripped 4 bases from V and 0 bases from J, with 16 bases between. For the CDR3, the DNA is TGTGCCAGCAGCTCGCGGGGTAAAAGAGACTCCTACAATGAGCAGTTCTTC. Its translation is CASSSRGKRDSYNEQFF. Drawing the rest from reference TRBV7-3 and TRBJ2-1, the complete variable domain is GAGVSQTPSNKVTEKGKYVELRCDPISGHTALYWYRQSLGQGPEFLIYFQGTGAADDSGLPNDRFFAVRPEGSVSTLKIQRTERGDSAVYLCASSSRGKRDSYNEQFFGPGTRLTVL.

This clonotype was observed a handful of times. The chain joins TRBV20-1 to TRBJ2-7; D call uncertain. This CDR3 has 14 residues. Per germline, CDR1 DFQATT and CDR2 SNEGSKA (reference sequence). As DNA, the CDR3 is TGCAGCGTCCTTACTTCCCGAAGGAAGTACGAGCAGTACTTC. Residues: CSVLTSRRKYEQYF.

This clonotype has at least ten counts. The gene calls are TRBV12-3 or TRBV12-4 and TRBJ2-7; D perhaps matches TRBD1 (6 bases). The CDR3 sequence is 14 residues long. Trimming left V 5 bases short and J 3 bases short, with 14 bases between. The CDR3 nucleotides are TGTGCCAGCAGTCAAAGTTTAGGGGGCTACGAGCAGTACTTC. Residues: CASSQSLGGYEQYF.

This clonotype was observed at least ten times. The genes are TRBV7-8 and TRBJ2-7; TRBD1 matches at 9 bases. The CDR3 totals 15 residues. Germline CDR1 is SGHVS and CDR2 is FQNEAQ. V was clipped by 0 bases and J by 3 bases; unmatched bases: 3. This CDR3 reads CASSLAPGQGYEQYF. The CDR3 nucleotides are TGTGCCAGCAGCTTAGCCCCGGGACAGGGCTACGAGCAGTACTTC.

The table lists this clonotype with many counts. This chain joins TRBV27 and TRBJ2-7; TRBD1 matches at 10 bases. This CDR3 has 15 residues. The germline V gene encodes CDR1 MNHEY and CDR2 SMNVEV (reference sequence). J gave up 2 bases and V 7 bases, and 8 bases lay outside the gene matches. The CDR3 DNA reads TGTGCCAGCAACCCCGGGACAGGGGTGGCCTACGAGCAGTACTTC. Translation gives CASNPGTGVAYEQYF.

There are many counts of this clonotype. The CDR3 here is CASSQGLLGRAQYF. Written as DNA, the CDR3 is TGTGCCAGCAGCCAAGGGCTACTGGGTCGGGCCCAGTACTTC. This chain connects TRBV3-1 to TRBJ2-5, with D unresolved. V lost 1 base and J 9 bases, leaving 15 bases between the germline ends. CDR3 size: 14 residues. Germline loops: CDR1 LGHDT, CDR2 YNNKEL (reference sequence).

This clonotype has at least ten counts. The rearrangement uses TRBV9 and TRBJ1-2, with a weak D call TRBD1 (6 bases). Trimming pared 3 bases from V and 4 bases from J, leaving 25 bases between. This CDR3 region has 18 residues. Germline V gene lookup returns CDR1 SGDLS and CDR2 YYNGEE. CDR3 coding DNA: TGTGCCAGCAGCGAGGGCTACAGGGTGGGGCACGTTGCCTATGGCTACACCTTC. It specifies CASSEGYRVGHVAYGYTF.

This clonotype occurred many times. V and J are TRBV20-1 and TRBJ2-7, with TRBD2 matching over 14 bases. The CDR3 has 16 amino acids. V was pared by 6 bases and J by 3 bases, with 10 bases of the junction left unmatched. Germline CDR1 reads DFQATT; CDR2 reads SNEGSKA (reference sequence). The DNA of the CDR3 is TGCAGTGCAGAGGCCCCGGGACTAGCGGGAGTCTACGAGCAGTACTTC. Amino acid sequence: CSAEAPGLAGVYEQYF.

This clonotype was found a few times. This chain uses TRBV28 with TRBJ1-2; D gene unclear. The CDR3 contains 11 residues. Germline V CDR1 and CDR2: MDHEN, SYDVKM. Trimming removed 5 bases from V and 7 bases from J, with 8 bases in between. The CDR3 loop reads CASSLQSGYTF. For the CDR3, the DNA is TGTGCCAGCAGTCTCCAGAGTGGCTACACCTTC.

At least ten counts were recorded for this clonotype. The V and J genes are TRBV5-1 and TRBJ2-3; 7 bases map to TRBD2. This CDR3 comprises 14 residues. Germline V gene lookup returns CDR1 SGHRS and CDR2 YFSETQ. J lost 2 bases, V lost 4 bases, and 4 bases had no gene match. The CDR3 here is CASSDLAATDTQYF. The CDR3 coding sequence is TGCGCCAGCAGCGACCTAGCGGCCACAGATACGCAGTATTTT.

This clonotype has only a few counts. V gene TRBV19 combines with J gene TRBJ2-3, with 10 bases that match TRBD2. Germline assignment: CDR1 LNHDA and CDR2 SQIVND (reference sequence). With 0 bases clipped from V and 1 base from J, the junction kept 7 bases outside the gene matches. The length of the CDR3 is 18 residues. This chain's CDR3 is CASSIDLTSGSRTDTQYF. In nucleotides, the CDR3 is TGTGCCAGTAGTATAGATCTGACTAGCGGGTCACGCACAGATACGCAGTATTTT.

The chain combines TRBV6-1 with TRBJ2-7; 9 bases line up with TRBD1. The J segment lost 1 base and the V segment lost 7 bases, leaving 11 bases of the junction unmatched. CDR1 and CDR2 (germline): MNHNS, SASEGT. CDR3 size: 16 residues. CDR3 nucleotide sequence: TGTGCCAGCATTAGAGGTCCGGGACAGGGATCCTACGAGCAGTACTTC. Amino acids: CASIRGPGQGSYEQYF.

V is TRBV6-1 and J is TRBJ2-7, with TRBD1 matching over 9 bases. Unmatched junction bases numbered 8, after V lost 6 bases and J lost 2 bases. CDR1 is MNHNS and CDR2 is SASEGT in the germline V gene. The CDR3 is 15 residues long. DNA for the CDR3: TGTGCCAGCAGCCTCTACAGGGGGCCGGCCTACGAGCAGTACTTC. Translating it yields CASSLYRGPAYEQYF.

This clonotype showed up many times. This chain links TRBV6-2 or TRBV6-3 with TRBJ2-1; D assignment may be TRBD1 or TRBD2 (5 bases each). This CDR3 region has 14 residues. V lost 2 bases and J 9 bases, leaving 14 bases between the germline ends. Germline values: CDR1 MNHEY, CDR2 SVGEGT. CDR3 sequence: CASSYGGSYVEQFF. The CDR3 DNA follows: TGTGCCAGCAGTTACGGGGGTTCGTATGTTGAGCAGTTCTTC.

This clonotype was found once. Given the absence of the conserved phenylalanine or tryptophan at the CDR3 end, a read error is likely. The gene calls are TRBV4-1 and TRBJ2-7, with 7 bases that match TRBD2. The junction had 5 bases not matched to a gene; V was cut back by 6 bases and J by 3 bases. CDR1 is MGHRA, CDR2 YSYEKL, per germline. The CDR3 length is 13 residues. In DNA, the CDR3 is TGCGCCAGCAGGGTAGCGGGTGGCTACGAGCAGTACATC. Translation: CASRVAGGYEQYI.

This clonotype was detected ten times or more. V gene TRBV11-2 combines with J gene TRBJ2-3; 9 bases are a match to TRBD1. The germline V gene encodes CDR1 SGHAT and CDR2 FQNNGV. The junction had 13 bases not matched to a gene; V was cut back by 5 bases and J by 4 bases. CDR3 length: 17 residues. The CDR3 loop reads CASSVTHRGRKADTQYF. CDR3 bases: TGTGCCAGCAGCGTCACTCACAGGGGGCGTAAGGCAGATACGCAGTATTTT.

This chain connects TRBV25-1 to TRBJ1-6; TRBD1 matches at 7 bases. CDR1 is MGHDK and CDR2 is SYGVNS in the germline V gene. V trimming: 4 bases; J trimming: 7 bases; junction bases outside the gene matches: 4. The CDR3 contains 14 residues. The CDR3 region has the DNA TGTGCCAGCAGTGTGGACAGGACCAATTCACCCCTCCACTTT. Protein: CASSVDRTNSPLHF.

This clonotype was counted many times. The chain joins TRBV7-9 to TRBJ2-7; TRBD1 or TRBD2 may be the D gene (6 bases each). Per germline, CDR1 SEHNR and CDR2 FQNEAQ (reference sequence). The CDR3 loop spans 14 amino acids. With 5 bases removed from V and 6 bases from J, the gap between germline ends came to 17 bases. CDR3 sequence reads: CASSPDLRGGEQYF. CDR3 DNA: TGTGCCAGCAGCCCCGATCTCAGGGGAGGCGAGCAGTACTTC.

This clonotype has a handful of counts. The V call is TRBV6-1, the J call TRBJ1-2; the D is unclear. V dropped 6 bases and J dropped 8 bases, with 16 bases sitting between them. This CDR3 has 13 amino acids. Germline CDR1 reads MNHNS; CDR2 reads SASEGT. DNA for the CDR3: TGTGCCAGCAGCCAGCCCGCTGGTGAGGGCTACACCTTC. This sequence encodes CASSQPAGEGYTF.

The chain links TRBV15 to TRBJ2-3, with TRBD2 matching 10 bases. Germline V gives CDR1 LNHNV, CDR2 YYDKDF (reference sequence). J lost 2 bases, V lost 0 bases, and 8 bases had no gene match. This CDR3 spans 18 amino acids. CDR3 region: CATSRDTLAGDTTDTQYF. As DNA, the CDR3 is TGTGCCACCAGCAGAGATACCCTAGCGGGAGATACCACAGATACGCAGTATTTT.